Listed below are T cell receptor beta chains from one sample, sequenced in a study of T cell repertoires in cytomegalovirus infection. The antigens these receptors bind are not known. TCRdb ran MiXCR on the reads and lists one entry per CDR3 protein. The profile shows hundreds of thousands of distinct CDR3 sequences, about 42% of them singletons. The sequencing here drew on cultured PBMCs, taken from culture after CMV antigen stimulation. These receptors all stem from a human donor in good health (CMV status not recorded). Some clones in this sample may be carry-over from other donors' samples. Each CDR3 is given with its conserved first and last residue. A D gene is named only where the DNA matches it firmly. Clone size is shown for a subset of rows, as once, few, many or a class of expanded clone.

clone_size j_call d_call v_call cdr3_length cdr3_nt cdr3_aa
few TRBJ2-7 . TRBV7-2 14 TGTGCCAGCAGCTTAACGGCTTTTGGCTACGAGCAGTACTTC CASSLTAFGYEQYF
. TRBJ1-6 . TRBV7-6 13 TGTGCCAGCAGCTTCGGCAGCAATTCACCCCTCCACTTT CASSFGSNSPLHF
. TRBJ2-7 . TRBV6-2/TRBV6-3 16 TGTGCCAGCAGAGCAGTCGGGCGACTAACATTCTACGAGCAGTACTTC CASRAVGRLTFYEQYF
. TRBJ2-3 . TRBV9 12 TGTGCCAGCAGCGCAAACGCGGATACGCAGTATTTT CASSANADTQYF
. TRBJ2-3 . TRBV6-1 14 TGTGCCAGCAGTGAAGAGAAAGGGACAGATACGCAGTATTTT CASSEEKGTDTQYF
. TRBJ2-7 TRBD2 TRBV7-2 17 TGTGCCAGCAGCTTAGCGCCCCCGAGCGGGAGGGCCCACGAGCAGTACTTC CASSLAPPSGRAHEQYF
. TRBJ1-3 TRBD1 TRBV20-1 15 TGCAGTGCTAACGCGATGGACAGGGAGAGGGGCACCATATATTTT CSANAMDRERGTIYF
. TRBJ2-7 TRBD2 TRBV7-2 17 TGTGCCAGCAGCACAGCGGGGGGACTAGCGGAGTCCTACGAGCAGTACTTC CASSTAGGLAESYEQYF
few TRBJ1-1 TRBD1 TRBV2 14 TGTGCCAGCAGTAAACAGGGGACCGGCACTGAAGCTTTCTTT CASSKQGTGTEAFF
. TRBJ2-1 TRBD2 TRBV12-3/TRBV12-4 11 TGTGCCGGGGGGGGGGAGAATGAGCAGTTCTTC CAGGGENEQFF
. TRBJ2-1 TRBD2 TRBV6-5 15 TGTGCCAGCAGTACGGGACTAGCGGCCTACAATGAGCAGTTCTTC CASSTGLAAYNEQFF
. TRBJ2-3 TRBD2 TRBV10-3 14 TGTGCCATCAACGTGGGAGGGAGCACAGATACGCAGTATTTT CAINVGGSTDTQYF
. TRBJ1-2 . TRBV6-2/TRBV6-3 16 TGTGCCAGCAGTTCCCCTCCGGGACGCCTCCACTATGGCTACACCTTC CASSSPPGRLHYGYTF
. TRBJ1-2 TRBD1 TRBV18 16 TGTGCCAGCTCACCATTGAAAGGGGGCGAGTCCTATGGCTACACCTTC CASSPLKGGESYGYTF
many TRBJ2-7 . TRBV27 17 TGTGCCAGCCGGCCGCCGGCCGGGACATCGGTATGGTACGAGCAGTACTTC CASRPPAGTSVWYEQYF
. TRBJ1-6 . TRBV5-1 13 TGCGCCAGCAGCTTGTATAAGAATTCACCCCTCCACTTT CASSLYKNSPLHF
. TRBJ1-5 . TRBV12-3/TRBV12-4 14 TGTGCCAGCAGTTTCGGGACCCCAGATCAGCCCCAGCATTTT CASSFGTPDQPQHF
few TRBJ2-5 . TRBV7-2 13 TGTGCCAGCAGCTGGACATGGGGTGAGACCCAGTACTTC CASSWTWGETQYF
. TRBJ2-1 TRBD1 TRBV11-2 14 TGTGCCAGCAGCTTAGGGACAGGGGGTTTTGAGCAGTTCTTC CASSLGTGGFEQFF
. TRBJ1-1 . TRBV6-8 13 TGTGCCAGCAAGGGCAGAGCTAACACTGAAGCTTTCTTT CASKGRANTEAFF
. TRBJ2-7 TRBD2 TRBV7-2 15 TGTGCCAGCAGCCCCGGACTAGCGGGAGCCCACGAGCAGTACTTC CASSPGLAGAHEQYF
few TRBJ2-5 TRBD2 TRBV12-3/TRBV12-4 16 TGTGCCAGCAGTCGGACTAGCGGGGAAAGCCAAGAGACCCAGTACTTC CASSRTSGESQETQYF
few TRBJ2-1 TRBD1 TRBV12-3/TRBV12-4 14 TGTGCCAGCAGTTCTTGGGACAGATACAATGAGCAGTTCTTC CASSSWDRYNEQFF
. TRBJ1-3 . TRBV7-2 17 TGTGCCAGCAGCCTCCGATCTGGGGACTCCTCTGGAAACACCATATATTTT CASSLRSGDSSGNTIYF
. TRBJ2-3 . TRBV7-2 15 TGTGCCAGCAGCTGGACGGGACCCCACACAGATACGCAGTATTTT CASSWTGPHTDTQYF
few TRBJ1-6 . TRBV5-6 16 TGTGCCAGCAGCTTGGGGCAGGGACCCTATAATTCACCCCTCCACTTT CASSLGQGPYNSPLHF
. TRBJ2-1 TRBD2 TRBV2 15 TGTGCCAGCAGTGCGGTAGCGGGGGGTTTCGATGAGCAGTTCTTC CASSAVAGGFDEQFF
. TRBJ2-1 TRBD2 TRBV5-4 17 TGTGCCAGCAGCTCCGCCCCGGGACTAGCGGCTTACAATGAGCAGTTCTTC CASSSAPGLAAYNEQFF
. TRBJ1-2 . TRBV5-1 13 TGCGCCAGCAGCTCCACCCGGGACTATGGCTACACCTTC CASSSTRDYGYTF
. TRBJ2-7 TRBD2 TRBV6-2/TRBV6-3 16 TGTGCCAGCAGTTCCATCGTTTTGCGGGGGGGCGGCGAGCAGTACTTC CASSSIVLRGGGEQYF
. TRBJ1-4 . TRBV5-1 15 TGCGCCAGCAGCTACGACGGGACCACTAATGAAAAACTGTTTTTT CASSYDGTTNEKLFF
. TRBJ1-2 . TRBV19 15 TGTGCCAGTAGTATTCGGGAGGCTCCTAGCTATGGCTACACCTTC CASSIREAPSYGYTF
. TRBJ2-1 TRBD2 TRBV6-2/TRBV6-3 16 TGTGCCACCAGGACTAGCGGCCCCAGCTCCTACAATGAGCAGTTCTTC CATRTSGPSSYNEQFF
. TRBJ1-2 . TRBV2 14 TGTGCCAGCAGTGAAGCGCAGCTCGCCGGGGGCTACACCTTC CASSEAQLAGGYTF
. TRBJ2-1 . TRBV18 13 TGTGCCAGCTCACCACTGACTTACAATGAGCAGTTCTTC CASSPLTYNEQFF
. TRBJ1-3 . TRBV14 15 TGTGCCAGCAGCGCCACCACAGGGATCCTGCACACCATATATTTT CASSATTGILHTIYF
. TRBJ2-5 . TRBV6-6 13 TGTGCCAGCGCCCGAAGGGGCGAAGAGACCCAGTACTTC CASARRGEETQYF
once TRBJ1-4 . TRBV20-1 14 TGCAGTGCTAGAGTTCTAACAGGTGGTGAAAAACTGTTTTTT CSARVLTGGEKLFF
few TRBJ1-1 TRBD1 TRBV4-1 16 TGCGCCAGCAGCCCTAGGGACAGGGGTGGACACACTGAAGCTTTCTTT CASSPRDRGGHTEAFF
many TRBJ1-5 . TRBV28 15 TGTGCCAGCAGTCTGCTCAGGGTTTTAGGTGCGCCCCAGCATTTT CASSLLRVLGAPQHF
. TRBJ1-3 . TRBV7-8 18 TGTGCCAGCAGCTTAGAGGGGGGGGGTACGGGGGCTGGAAACACCATATATTTT CASSLEGGGTGAGNTIYF
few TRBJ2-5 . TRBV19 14 TGTGCCAGTGGTCCTCGGGACAACCAAGAGACCCAGTACTTC CASGPRDNQETQYF
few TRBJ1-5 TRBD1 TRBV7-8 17 TGTGCCAGCAGCTCGAGGAGGGGGCTCCGAAGCAATCAGCCCCAGCATTTT CASSSRRGLRSNQPQHF
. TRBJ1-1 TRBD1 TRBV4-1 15 TGCGCCAGCAGCCAAAAACAGGGGCCCAACACTGAAGCTTTCTTT CASSQKQGPNTEAFF
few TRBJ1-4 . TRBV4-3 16 TGCGCCAGCAGCCAAGGCGTAGGACATACTAATGAAAAACTGTTTTTT CASSQGVGHTNEKLFF
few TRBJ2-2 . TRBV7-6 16 TGTGCCAGCAGCGAAAAGGTTATCGGCAGGGCCGGGGAGCTGTTTTTT CASSEKVIGRAGELFF
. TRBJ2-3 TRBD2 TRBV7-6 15 TGTGCCAGCAGCTTAGGTAGCGGGGAGACAGATACGCAGTATTTT CASSLGSGETDTQYF
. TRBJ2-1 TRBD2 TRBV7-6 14 TGTGCCAGCAGTCCTGAGCGGGGGTACAATGAGCAGTTCTTC CASSPERGYNEQFF
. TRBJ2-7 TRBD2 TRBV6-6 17 TGTGCCAGCAGTTACAGGACTAGCGGGAGGGTGGGGGACGAGCAGTACTTC CASSYRTSGRVGDEQYF
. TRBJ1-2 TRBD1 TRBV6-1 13 TGTGCCACCCGGACAGGGGCGGGCTATGGCTACACCTTC CATRTGAGYGYTF
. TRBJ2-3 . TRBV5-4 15 TGTGCCAGCAGCGCGAACTCGGGGAGCACAGATACGCAGTATTTT CASSANSGSTDTQYF
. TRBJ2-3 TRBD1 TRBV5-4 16 TGTGCCAGCAGCTTTTATATGACAGGGCGAGGAGATACGCAGTATTTT CASSFYMTGRGDTQYF
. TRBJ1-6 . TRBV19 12 TGTGCCAGTAGTATGTACGGATGGTCCCTCCACTTT CASSMYGWSLHF
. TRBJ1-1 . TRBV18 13 TGTGCCAGCTCACATTCCGCAGGGGACCAAGGTTTCTTT CASSHSAGDQGFF